The rows below give T cell receptor beta chains drawn from one sample of a study of CD8+ T cells in alopecia areata. TCRdb keeps only in-frame clones here, not all; method: immunoSEQ multiplex PCR. The table records some 160,000 clones, just over 65% of them present only once. Sample: CD4+ T cells sorted from blood, taken at week 4, from a patient treated with tofacitinib. All receptors derive from a human donor with alopecia areata. The CDR3 runs from the conserved cysteine through the conserved F or W. D genes are given only for firm matches. Some rows mark clone size as missing; the rest say once, few, many or name a class of expanded clone.

NA,few,TRBV6-1,TRBJ1-5,CASREDTKQPQHF,TGTGCCAGCAGGGAGGATACCAAGCAGCCCCAGCATTTT
NA,NA,TRBV2,TRBJ2-1,CARAGSGKEQFF,TGTGCCAGGGCGGGGTCCGGAAAGGAGCAGTTCTTC
TRBD2,few,TRBV5-8,TRBJ2-5,CASSPGLAGAETQYF,TGTGCCAGCAGTCCGGGACTAGCGGGGGCAGAGACCCAGTACTTC
NA,NA,TRBV2,TRBJ1-6,CASSDDNSPLHF,TGTGCCAGCAGTGATGATAATTCACCCCTCCACTTT
NA,few,TRBV6-1,TRBJ2-2,CASNPRGVPGELFF,TGTGCCAGCAACCCGCGGGGCGTGCCCGGGGAGCTGTTTTTT
NA,NA,TRBV30,TRBJ2-3,CAWSGDPSTDTQYF,TGTGCCTGGAGTGGGGACCCTAGCACAGATACGCAGTATTTT
TRBD1,NA,TRBV9,TRBJ2-1,CASSKRDRGSSYNEQFF,TGTGCCAGCAGCAAACGGGACAGGGGGAGCTCCTACAATGAGCAGTTCTTC
TRBD1,NA,TRBV7-2,TRBJ1-4,CASSPPGQTIKLFF,TGTGCCAGCAGCCCCCCGGGACAGACGATCAAACTGTTTTTT
NA,NA,TRBV2,TRBJ1-1,CASGLEQGSEAFF,TGTGCCAGCGGCTTGGAACAGGGATCTGAAGCTTTCTTT
TRBD1,NA,TRBV29-1,TRBJ2-7,CSVEGPGTGLYEQYF,TGCAGCGTTGAAGGCCCCGGGACAGGCCTCTACGAGCAGTACTTC
NA,NA,TRBV5-6,TRBJ2-1,CASSPTGPYNEQFF,TGTGCCAGCAGCCCAACAGGGCCCTACAATGAGCAGTTCTTC
NA,NA,TRBV5-6,TRBJ2-1,CASLGGSSSYNEQFF,TGTGCCAGCCTCGGGGGATCGAGCTCCTACAATGAGCAGTTCTTC
TRBD2,few,TRBV15,TRBJ2-3,CATSRGPQAGGTDTQYF,TGTGCCACCAGCAGAGGCCCCCAGGCGGGGGGCACAGATACGCAGTATTTT
NA,NA,TRBV30,TRBJ1-5,CAWSVSGDQPQHF,TGTGCCTGGAGTGTATCCGGGGATCAGCCCCAGCATTTT
NA,NA,TRBV30,TRBJ1-1,CAWGWNRNTEAFF,TGTGCCTGGGGGTGGAATAGGAACACTGAAGCTTTCTTT
TRBD1,once,TRBV2,TRBJ2-1,CASSERQGMEQFF,TGTGCCAGCAGTGAACGACAGGGGATGGAGCAGTTCTTC
NA,NA,TRBV30,TRBJ2-7,CAWSISYEQYF,TGTGCCTGGAGTATATCCTACGAGCAGTACTTC